Listed here are 17 T cell receptor beta chains from one sample, sequenced in a study of OX40 agonist ivuxolimab in advanced cancers. The assay was immunoSEQ multiplex PCR, and TCRdb's table has in-frame clones only and misses some. Among around 66,000 clones listed, around 84% were seen once. The specimen comprised CD4+ or CD8+ T cells sorted from blood, sampled in a trial of the OX40 agonist ivuxolimab. The receptors were sampled from an adult with an advanced solid tumor such as melanoma, head and neck, liver or kidney cancer.

The V gene is TRBV30, the J gene TRBJ2-3, with a tentative D call TRBD2 (5 bases). The germline V gene has CDR1 GTSNPN and CDR2 SVGIG (reference sequence). V was clipped by 0 bases and J by 6 bases, with 13 bases between them. The length of the CDR3 is 14 residues. CDR3 DNA: TGTGCCTGGAGTGTTTTGGAGGCGGGTGATACGCAGTATTTT. It yields the protein CAWSVLEAGDTQYF.

The chain joins TRBV6-1 to TRBJ2-3, with D perhaps assigned TRBD1 or TRBD2 (5 bases each). With 6 bases removed from V and 0 bases from J, the gap between germline ends came to 7 bases. The CDR3 contains 13 residues. CDR1 and CDR2 (germline): MNHNS, SASEGT. CDR3 nucleotides: TGTGCCAGCAGGGGGGATAGCACAGATACGCAGTATTTT. Encoded protein: CASRGDSTDTQYF.

This clone turned up a few times. J is TRBJ1-4 and V is TRBV19; the D gene is possibly TRBD1 (6 bases). This CDR3 is built from 15 residues. V was clipped by 5 bases and J by 0 bases, with 10 bases between them. From germline, CDR1 is LNHDA and CDR2 SQIVND (reference sequence). Here the CDR3 DNA reads TGTGCCAGTAGTCTCAGGGGCGCAACTAATGAAAAACTGTTTTTT. It codes for CASSLRGATNEKLFF.

This sequence joins TRBV13 and TRBJ2-7; TRBD1 aligns across 7 bases. With 0 bases clipped from V and 2 bases from J, the junction kept 7 bases outside the gene matches. Germline-derived CDR1 and CDR2 are PRHDT and FYEKMQ (reference sequence). The CDR3 totals 16 residues. CDR3 sequence: CASSLGLLGQAYEQYF. CDR3 bases: TGTGCCAGCAGCTTAGGCCTATTAGGACAGGCCTACGAGCAGTACTTC.

This clone showed up just once. The V call is TRBV19, the J call TRBJ1-2; D unresolved. Trimming removed 10 bases at V and 1 base at J, with 13 bases between. This CDR3 is 13 amino acids long. Germline V gene data show CDR1 as LNHDA and CDR2 as SQIVND (reference sequence). CDR3 sequence: CATQREFNYGYTF. The CDR3 bases are TGTGCCACCCAAAGGGAATTTAACTATGGCTACACCTTC.

This sequence joins TRBV19 and TRBJ2-3; TRBD1 might be the D (5 bases). V was pared by 1 base and J by 5 bases, with 10 bases between. Germline V CDR1 and CDR2: LNHDA, SQIVND (reference sequence). The length of the CDR3 is 14 residues. CDR3 sequence: CASSIAGAEDTQYF. In DNA form, the CDR3 reads TGTGCCAGTAGTATAGCTGGGGCGGAAGATACGCAGTATTTT.

The chain recombines TRBV5-1 with TRBJ2-1, with D perhaps matching TRBD1 (5 bases). There are 15 residues in the CDR3. Germline V gene lookup returns CDR1 SGHRS and CDR2 YFSETQ. V shed 4 bases and J shed 0 bases, with 11 bases lying between them. The CDR3 protein is CASSPDTTSYNEQFF. DNA for the CDR3: TGCGCCAGCAGCCCGGACACCACCTCCTACAATGAGCAGTTCTTC.

The chain joins TRBV30 to TRBJ1-1; the D is unclear. This CDR3 is 14 amino acids long. V lost 1 base and J 4 bases, leaving 13 bases between the germline ends. Germline V gives CDR1 GTSNPN, CDR2 SVGIG (reference sequence). The CDR3 nucleotides read TGTGCCTGGAGTGGGGAGATGAGGGCCACTGAAGCTTTCTTT. Its protein is CAWSGEMRATEAFF.

This rearrangement joins TRBV6-1 to TRBJ2-3; D could derive from TRBD1 or TRBD2 (5 bases each). Germline V gene lookup returns CDR1 MNHNS and CDR2 SASEGT. Trimming removed 6 bases at V and 11 bases at J, with 21 bases between. The CDR3 is 14 residues long. The CDR3 sequence is CASRGTPPFFEQYF. CDR3 nucleotide sequence: TGTGCCAGCAGGGGGACCCCCCCTTTTTTTGAGCAGTATTTT.

The CDR3 nucleotides read TGTGCCAGCAGTGACCCCTCCGACCTAGAGACTAGTGGGGAAATCTACGAGCAGTACTTC. Protein sequence: CASSDPSDLETSGEIYEQYF. The rearrangement uses TRBV6-4 and TRBJ2-7, with D possibly being TRBD2 (6 bases). Germline assignment: CDR1 MRHNA and CDR2 SNTAGT. V lost 2 bases and J lost 3, with 29 bases in between. This CDR3 contains 20 residues.

CDR3 sequence: CASSRTGELFF. The CDR3 coding sequence is TGTGCCAGTTCCCGGACCGGGGAGCTGTTTTTT. The chain employs TRBV4-2 and TRBJ2-2; no clear D gene. Germline-derived CDR1 and CDR2 are LGHNA and YNFKEQ. The CDR3 consists of 11 residues. Trimming removed 9 bases at V and 5 bases at J, with 7 bases between.

The J gene is TRBJ2-5, the V gene TRBV9; no definite D call. Germline CDR1 reads SGDLS; CDR2 reads YYNGEE. Trimming took 0 bases from V and 2 from J, leaving 5 bases between them. The CDR3 sequence is 13 residues long. CDR3 region: CASSVASQETQYF. In nucleotides, the CDR3 is TGTGCCAGCAGCGTAGCCAGTCAAGAGACCCAGTACTTC. Full variable domain (remainder filled in from reference TRBV9 and TRBJ2-5): DSGVTQTPKHLITATGQRVTLRCSPRSGDLSVYWYQQSLDQGLQFLIQYYNGEERAKGNILERFSAQQFPDLHSELNLSSLELGDSALYFCASSVASQETQYFGPGTRLLVL.

The CDR3 DNA reads TGTGCCAGCTCACCCAAAGGAGGGACAGAAAGGAATGAGCAGTTCTTC. Translation: CASSPKGGTERNEQFF. J is TRBJ2-1 and V is TRBV18; possibly TRBD1 for D (7 bases). CDR1 and CDR2 from the germline V gene are KGHSH and LQKENI. CDR3 length equals 16 residues. V was pared by 3 bases and J by 7 bases, with 19 bases between.

This clone turned up a few times. The chain recombines TRBV5-1 with TRBJ1-2; 8 nucleotides line up with TRBD1. Germline values: CDR1 SGHRS, CDR2 YFSETQ. Losses at the gene ends were 7 bases for V and 4 bases for J; bases not matched to a gene: 6. The CDR3 sequence is 13 residues long. In DNA, the CDR3 is TGCGCCAGCGGGCCTACAGGGGGCTATGGCTACACCTTC. It yields the protein CASGPTGGYGYTF.

This clone was picked up a small number of times. V and J are TRBV6-5 and TRBJ1-4; 7 positions agree with TRBD1. V trimming: 4 bases; J trimming: 6 bases; junction bases outside the gene matches: 11. Germline V gene sequence: CDR1 MNHEY, CDR2 SVGAGI. The CDR3 has 16 amino acids. The CDR3 loop reads CASSSLPGQRHEKLFF. DNA for the CDR3: TGTGCCAGCAGTTCTTTACCGGGACAGCGGCATGAAAAACTGTTTTTT.

The chain combines TRBV14 with TRBJ2-5; D is undetermined. The end of the DNA is better explained by TRBJ2-7, so the J call may be wrong. The CDR3 is 13 residues long. Germline V gene sequence: CDR1 SGHDN, CDR2 FVKESK. The CDR3 DNA reads TGTGCCAGCAGCCAAGGGCCCCTCTCCGAGCAGTACTTC. It encodes CASSQGPLSEQYF.

The chain carries TRBV27 and TRBJ1-1; D not certain. The V gene's germline CDR1 is MNHEY and CDR2 SMNVEV (reference sequence). The CDR3 loop spans 18 amino acids. The germline V and J ends were trimmed by 11 bases and 3 bases, with 31 bases remaining between them. CDR3 loop: CAAHTGGSAQIRDTEAFF. The CDR3 nucleotides read TGTGCCGCCCACACGGGAGGTTCGGCGCAGATTAGGGACACTGAAGCTTTCTTT.